This TCR beta chain appears in the sequencing data of a study of T cell repertoires in cytomegalovirus infection. As concerns this clonotype: What it recognizes is unknown. A junction end diverges from the germline sequence, so it may reflect a read error.

MiXCR, applied by TCRdb to the reads, yields one record per CDR3 protein. The table shows 350,000 to 450,000 distinct CDR3 sequences, with around a sixth occurring only once. Study-wide results and limits: Individuals carrying CMV plus the relevant HLA were identified by cumulative frequency of public TCR beta families. The study found HLA-C-restricted CMV-specific TCR beta clonotypes dominating the ex vivo response.

The CDR3 covers 16 residues. Per germline, CDR1 MNHNS and CDR2 SASEGT. The chain joins TRBV6-1 to TRBJ2-3; 9 bases match TRBD1. Sequences were obtained from PBMCs. This TCR was recovered from a human donor in good health (CMV status not recorded). Some clones in this sample may be carry-over from other donors' samples. CDR3 bases: TGTGCCAGCAGAAACGGCGGACAGGGGATCACAAATACGCAGTATTTT. This sequence encodes CASRNGGQGITNTQYF.